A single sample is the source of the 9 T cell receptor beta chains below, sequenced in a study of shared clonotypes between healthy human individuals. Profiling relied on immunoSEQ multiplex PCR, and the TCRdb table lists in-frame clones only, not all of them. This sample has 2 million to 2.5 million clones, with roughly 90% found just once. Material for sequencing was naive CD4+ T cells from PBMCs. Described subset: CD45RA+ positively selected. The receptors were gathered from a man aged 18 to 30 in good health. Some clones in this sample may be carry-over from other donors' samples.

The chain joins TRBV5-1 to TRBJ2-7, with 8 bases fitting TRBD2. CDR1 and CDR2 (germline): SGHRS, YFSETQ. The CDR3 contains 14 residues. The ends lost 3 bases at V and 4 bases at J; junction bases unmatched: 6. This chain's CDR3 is CASSSAGARYEQYF. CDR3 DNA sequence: TGCGCCAGCAGCTCAGCGGGAGCGAGGTACGAGCAGTACTTC. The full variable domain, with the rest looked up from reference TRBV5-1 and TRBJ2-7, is KAGVTQTPRYLIKTRGQQVTLSCSPISGHRSVSWYQQTPGQGLQFLFEYFSETQRNKGNFPGRFSGRQFSNSRSEMNVSTLELGDSALYLCASSSAGARYEQYFGPGTRLTVT.

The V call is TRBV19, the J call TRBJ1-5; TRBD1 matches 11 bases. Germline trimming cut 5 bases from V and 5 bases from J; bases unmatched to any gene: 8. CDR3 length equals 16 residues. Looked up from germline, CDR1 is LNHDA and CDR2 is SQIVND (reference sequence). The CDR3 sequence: CASSVPGTGGYQPQHF. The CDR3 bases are TGTGCCAGTAGTGTACCCGGGACAGGGGGTTATCAGCCCCAGCATTTT.

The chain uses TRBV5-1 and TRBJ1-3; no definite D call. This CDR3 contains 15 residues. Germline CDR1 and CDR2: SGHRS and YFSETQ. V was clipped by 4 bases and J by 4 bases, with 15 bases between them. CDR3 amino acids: CASSPAWGEGNTIYF. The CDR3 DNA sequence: TGCGCCAGCAGCCCGGCTTGGGGTGAAGGAAACACCATATATTTT.

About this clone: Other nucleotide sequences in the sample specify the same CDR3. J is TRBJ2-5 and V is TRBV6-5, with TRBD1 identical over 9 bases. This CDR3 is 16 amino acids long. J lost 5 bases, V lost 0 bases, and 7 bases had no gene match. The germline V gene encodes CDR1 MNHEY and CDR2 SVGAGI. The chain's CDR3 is CASSYSRRTGAETQYF. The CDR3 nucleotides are TGTGCCAGCAGTTACTCTCGTCGGACAGGGGCGGAGACCCAGTACTTC.

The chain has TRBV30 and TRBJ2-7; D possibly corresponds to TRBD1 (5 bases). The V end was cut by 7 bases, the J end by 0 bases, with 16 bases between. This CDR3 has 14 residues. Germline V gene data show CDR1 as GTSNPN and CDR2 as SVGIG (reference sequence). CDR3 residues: CASRGPDNSYEQYF. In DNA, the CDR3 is TGTGCCTCCAGAGGCCCGGACAACTCCTACGAGCAGTACTTC.

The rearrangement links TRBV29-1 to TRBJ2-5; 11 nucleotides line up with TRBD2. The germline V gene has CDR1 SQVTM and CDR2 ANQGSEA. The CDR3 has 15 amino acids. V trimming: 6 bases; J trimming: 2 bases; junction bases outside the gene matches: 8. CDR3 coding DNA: TGCAGCGTCCACCCAGTAGCGGGAGGGCAAGAGACCCAGTACTTC. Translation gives CSVHPVAGGQETQYF. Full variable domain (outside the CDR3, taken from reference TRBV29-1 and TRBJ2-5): SAVISQKPSRDICQRGTSLTIQCQVDSQVTMMFWYRQQPGQSLTLIATANQGSEATYESGFVIDKFPISRPNLTFSTLTVSNMSPEDSSIYLCSVHPVAGGQETQYFGPGTRLLVL.

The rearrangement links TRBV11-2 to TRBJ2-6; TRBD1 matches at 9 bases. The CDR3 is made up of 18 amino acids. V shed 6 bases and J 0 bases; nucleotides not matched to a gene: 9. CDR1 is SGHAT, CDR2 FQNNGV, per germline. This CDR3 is CASRLSGTGSSGANVLTF. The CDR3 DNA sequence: TGTGCCAGCAGGTTATCCGGGACAGGGAGCTCTGGGGCCAACGTCCTGACTTTC.

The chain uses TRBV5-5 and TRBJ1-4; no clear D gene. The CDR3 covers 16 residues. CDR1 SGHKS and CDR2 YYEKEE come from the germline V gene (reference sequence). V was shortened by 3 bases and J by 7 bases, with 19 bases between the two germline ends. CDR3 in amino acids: CASSYAGPYETEKLFF. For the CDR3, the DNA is TGTGCCAGCAGCTATGCTGGCCCATATGAAACTGAAAAACTGTTTTTT.

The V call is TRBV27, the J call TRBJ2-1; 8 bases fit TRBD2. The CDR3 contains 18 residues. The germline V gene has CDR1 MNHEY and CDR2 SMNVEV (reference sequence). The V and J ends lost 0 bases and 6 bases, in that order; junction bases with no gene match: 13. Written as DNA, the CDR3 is TGTGCCAGCAGTTTATCGAGGGGGTGGACTAGCAACGGCAATGAGCAGTTCTTC. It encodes CASSLSRGWTSNGNEQFF.